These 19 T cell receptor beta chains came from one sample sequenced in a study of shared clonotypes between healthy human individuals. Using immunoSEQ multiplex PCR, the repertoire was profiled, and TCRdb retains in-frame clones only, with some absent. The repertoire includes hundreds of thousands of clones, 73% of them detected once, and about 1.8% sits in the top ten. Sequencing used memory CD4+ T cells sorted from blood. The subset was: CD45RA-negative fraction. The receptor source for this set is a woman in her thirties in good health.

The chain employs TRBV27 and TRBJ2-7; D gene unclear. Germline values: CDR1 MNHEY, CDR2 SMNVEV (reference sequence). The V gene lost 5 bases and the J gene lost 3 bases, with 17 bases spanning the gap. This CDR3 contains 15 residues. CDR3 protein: CASSRPGQGNYEQYF. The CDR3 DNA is TGTGCCAGCAGTCGTCCGGGCCAAGGAAACTACGAGCAGTACTTC.

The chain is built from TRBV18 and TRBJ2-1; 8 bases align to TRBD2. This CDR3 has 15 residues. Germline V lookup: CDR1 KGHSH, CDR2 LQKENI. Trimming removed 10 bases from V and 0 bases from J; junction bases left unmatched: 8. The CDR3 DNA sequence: TGTGCCACCCCCGGGGGGGCTAGCTCCTACAATGAGCAGTTCTTC. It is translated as CATPGGASSYNEQFF.

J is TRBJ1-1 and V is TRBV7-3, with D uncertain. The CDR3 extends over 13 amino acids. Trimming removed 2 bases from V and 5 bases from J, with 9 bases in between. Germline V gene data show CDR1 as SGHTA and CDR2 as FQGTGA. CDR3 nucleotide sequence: TGTGCCAGCAGCTTATTTCGGGAAACTGAAGCTTTCTTT. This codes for CASSLFRETEAFF.

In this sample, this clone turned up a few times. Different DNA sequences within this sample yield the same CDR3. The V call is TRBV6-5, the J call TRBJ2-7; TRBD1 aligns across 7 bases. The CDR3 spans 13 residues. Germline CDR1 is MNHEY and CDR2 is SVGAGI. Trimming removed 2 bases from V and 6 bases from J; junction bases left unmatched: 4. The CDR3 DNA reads TGTGCCAGCAGTTACAGGACAGGCCGCGAGCAGTACTTC. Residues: CASSYRTGREQYF.

CDR3: CASSDTETQGSNQPQHF. CDR3 coding DNA: TGCGCCAGCAGCGATACCGAAACGCAGGGGAGCAATCAGCCCCAGCATTTT. The chain combines TRBV5-1 with TRBJ1-5, with a tentative D call TRBD1 (6 bases). Germline CDR1 reads SGHRS; CDR2 reads YFSETQ. This CDR3 comprises 17 residues. Between the trimmed V and J ends, which lost 4 bases and 1 base, there was a span of 18 bases. The variable domain in full, with the rest retrieved from reference TRBV5-1 and TRBJ1-5, is KAGVTQTPRYLIKTRGQQVTLSCSPISGHRSVSWYQQTPGQGLQFLFEYFSETQRNKGNFPGRFSGRQFSNSRSEMNVSTLELGDSALYLCASSDTETQGSNQPQHFGDGTRLSIL.

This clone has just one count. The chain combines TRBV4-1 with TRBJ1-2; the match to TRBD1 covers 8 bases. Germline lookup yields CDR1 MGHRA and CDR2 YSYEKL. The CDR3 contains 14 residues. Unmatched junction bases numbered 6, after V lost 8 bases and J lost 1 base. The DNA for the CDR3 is TGCGCCAGCGGGAACAGGGGGGATAACTATGGCTACACCTTC. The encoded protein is CASGNRGDNYGYTF.

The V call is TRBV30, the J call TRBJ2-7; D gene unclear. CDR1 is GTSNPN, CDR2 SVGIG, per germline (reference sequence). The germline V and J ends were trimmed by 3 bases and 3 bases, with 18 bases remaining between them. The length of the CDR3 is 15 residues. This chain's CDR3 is CAWSFLSSGSYEQYF. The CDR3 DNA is TGTGCCTGGAGCTTCCTTTCGTCGGGCAGCTACGAGCAGTACTTC.

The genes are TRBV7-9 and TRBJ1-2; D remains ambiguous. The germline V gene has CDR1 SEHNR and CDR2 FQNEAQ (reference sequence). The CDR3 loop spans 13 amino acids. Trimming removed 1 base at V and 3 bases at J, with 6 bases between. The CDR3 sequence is CASSLEGDYGYTF. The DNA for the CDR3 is TGTGCCAGCAGCTTAGAAGGAGACTATGGCTACACCTTC. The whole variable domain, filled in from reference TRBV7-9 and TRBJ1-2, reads DTGVSQNPRHKITKRGQNVTFRCDPISEHNRLYWYRQTLGQGPEFLTYFQNEAQLEKSRLLSDRFSAERPKGSFSTLEIQRTEQGDSAMYLCASSLEGDYGYTFGSGTRLTVV.

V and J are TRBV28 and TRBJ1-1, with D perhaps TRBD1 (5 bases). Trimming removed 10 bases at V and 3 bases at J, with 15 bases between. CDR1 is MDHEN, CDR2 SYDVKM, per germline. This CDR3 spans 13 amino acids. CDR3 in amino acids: CAITGGWYTEAFF. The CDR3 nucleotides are TGTGCCATAACAGGAGGCTGGTACACTGAAGCTTTCTTT.

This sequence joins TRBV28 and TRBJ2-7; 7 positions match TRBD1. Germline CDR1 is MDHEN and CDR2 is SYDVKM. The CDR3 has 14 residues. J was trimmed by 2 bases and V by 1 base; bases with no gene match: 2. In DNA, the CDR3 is TGTGCCAGCAGTTTATCTGACAGGGCCTACGAGCAGTACTTC. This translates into CASSLSDRAYEQYF. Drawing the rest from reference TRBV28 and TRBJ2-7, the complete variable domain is DVKVTQSSRYLVKRTGEKVFLECVQDMDHENMFWYRQDPGLGLRLIYFSYDVKMKEKGDIPEGYSVSREKKERFSLILESASTNQTSMYLCASSLSDRAYEQYFGPGTRLTVT.

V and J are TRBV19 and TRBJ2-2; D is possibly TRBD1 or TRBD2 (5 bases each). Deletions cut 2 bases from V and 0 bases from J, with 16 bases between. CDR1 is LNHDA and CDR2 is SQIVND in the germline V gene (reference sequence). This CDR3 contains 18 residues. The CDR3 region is CASSILSGLEPNTGELFF. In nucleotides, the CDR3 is TGTGCCAGTAGTATACTATCGGGGCTAGAACCGAACACCGGGGAGCTGTTTTTT.

The CDR3 sequence: CASSERALTLYEQYF. DNA of the CDR3: TGTGCCAGCAGTGAGAGAGCCCTGACTCTCTACGAGCAGTACTTC. The rearrangement links TRBV11-3 to TRBJ2-7; D remains unclear. Looked up from germline, CDR1 is SGHNT and CDR2 is YENEEA. Trimming shortened V by 6 bases and J by 3 bases, and 18 bases separated the two germline ends. The CDR3 loop spans 15 amino acids.

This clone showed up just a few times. The CDR3 loop is CASSPLTGLALGGQYF. CDR3 DNA sequence: TGTGCCAGCAGCCCCCTCACGGGACTAGCGCTGGGGGGCCAGTACTTC. The gene calls are TRBV9 and TRBJ2-5; 10 bases are a match to TRBD2. The V and J ends lost 4 bases and 10 bases, in that order; junction bases with no gene match: 16. The germline V gene encodes CDR1 SGDLS and CDR2 YYNGEE. This CDR3 comprises 16 residues.

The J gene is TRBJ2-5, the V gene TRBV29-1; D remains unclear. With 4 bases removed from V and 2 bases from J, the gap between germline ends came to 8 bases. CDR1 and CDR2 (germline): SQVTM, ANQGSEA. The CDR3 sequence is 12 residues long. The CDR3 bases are TGCAGCGTTGTATTCCCGCAAGAGACCCAGTACTTC. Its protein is CSVVFPQETQYF. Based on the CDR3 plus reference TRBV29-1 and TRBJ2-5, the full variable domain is SAVISQKPSRDICQRGTSLTIQCQVDSQVTMMFWYRQQPGQSLTLIATANQGSEATYESGFVIDKFPISRPNLTFSTLTVSNMSPEDSSIYLCSVVFPQETQYFGPGTRLLVL.

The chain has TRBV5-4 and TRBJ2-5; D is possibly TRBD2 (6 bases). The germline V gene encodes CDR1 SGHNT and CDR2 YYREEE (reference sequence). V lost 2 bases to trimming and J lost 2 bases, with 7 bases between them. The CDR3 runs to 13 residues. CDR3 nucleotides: TGTGCCAGCAGCTTTAGCGGACAAGAGACCCAGTACTTC. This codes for CASSFSGQETQYF.

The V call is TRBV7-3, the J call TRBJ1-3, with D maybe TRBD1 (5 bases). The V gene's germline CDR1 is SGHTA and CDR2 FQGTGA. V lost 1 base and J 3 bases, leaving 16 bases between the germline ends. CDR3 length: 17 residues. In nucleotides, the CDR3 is TGTGCCAGCAGCTTAAGAGGGCTCGGGGACGTTGGAAACACCATATATTTT. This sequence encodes CASSLRGLGDVGNTIYF. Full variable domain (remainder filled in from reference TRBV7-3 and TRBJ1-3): GAGVSQTPSNKVTEKGKYVELRCDPISGHTALYWYRQSLGQGPEFLIYFQGTGAADDSGLPNDRFFAVRPEGSVSTLKIQRTERGDSAVYLCASSLRGLGDVGNTIYFGEGSWLTVV.

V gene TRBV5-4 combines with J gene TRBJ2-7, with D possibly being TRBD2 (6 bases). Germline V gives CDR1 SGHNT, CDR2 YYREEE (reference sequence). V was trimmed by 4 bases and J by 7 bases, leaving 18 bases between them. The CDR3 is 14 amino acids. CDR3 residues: CASSLDPVGREQYF. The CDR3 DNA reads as TGTGCCAGCAGCCTAGACCCGGTGGGGAGGGAGCAGTACTTC. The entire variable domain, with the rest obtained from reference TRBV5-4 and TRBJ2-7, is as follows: ETGVTQSPTHLIKTRGQQVTLRCSSQSGHNTVSWYQQALGQGPQFIFQYYREEENGRGNFPPRFSGLQFPNYSSELNVNALELDDSALYLCASSLDPVGREQYFGPGTRLTVT.

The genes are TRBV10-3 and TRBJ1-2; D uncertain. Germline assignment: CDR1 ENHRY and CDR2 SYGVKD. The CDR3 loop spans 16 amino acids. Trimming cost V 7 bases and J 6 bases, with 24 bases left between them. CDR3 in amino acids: CAITHGVSSEPHGYTF. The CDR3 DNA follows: TGTGCCATCACCCACGGGGTTTCCTCAGAACCCCATGGCTACACCTTC.

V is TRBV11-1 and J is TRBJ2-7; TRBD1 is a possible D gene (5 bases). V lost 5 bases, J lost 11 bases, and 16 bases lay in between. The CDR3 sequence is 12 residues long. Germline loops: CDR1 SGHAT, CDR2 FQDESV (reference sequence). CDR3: CASSRSGAGKYF. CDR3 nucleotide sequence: TGTGCCAGCAGCCGTTCTGGGGCTGGGAAGTACTTC.